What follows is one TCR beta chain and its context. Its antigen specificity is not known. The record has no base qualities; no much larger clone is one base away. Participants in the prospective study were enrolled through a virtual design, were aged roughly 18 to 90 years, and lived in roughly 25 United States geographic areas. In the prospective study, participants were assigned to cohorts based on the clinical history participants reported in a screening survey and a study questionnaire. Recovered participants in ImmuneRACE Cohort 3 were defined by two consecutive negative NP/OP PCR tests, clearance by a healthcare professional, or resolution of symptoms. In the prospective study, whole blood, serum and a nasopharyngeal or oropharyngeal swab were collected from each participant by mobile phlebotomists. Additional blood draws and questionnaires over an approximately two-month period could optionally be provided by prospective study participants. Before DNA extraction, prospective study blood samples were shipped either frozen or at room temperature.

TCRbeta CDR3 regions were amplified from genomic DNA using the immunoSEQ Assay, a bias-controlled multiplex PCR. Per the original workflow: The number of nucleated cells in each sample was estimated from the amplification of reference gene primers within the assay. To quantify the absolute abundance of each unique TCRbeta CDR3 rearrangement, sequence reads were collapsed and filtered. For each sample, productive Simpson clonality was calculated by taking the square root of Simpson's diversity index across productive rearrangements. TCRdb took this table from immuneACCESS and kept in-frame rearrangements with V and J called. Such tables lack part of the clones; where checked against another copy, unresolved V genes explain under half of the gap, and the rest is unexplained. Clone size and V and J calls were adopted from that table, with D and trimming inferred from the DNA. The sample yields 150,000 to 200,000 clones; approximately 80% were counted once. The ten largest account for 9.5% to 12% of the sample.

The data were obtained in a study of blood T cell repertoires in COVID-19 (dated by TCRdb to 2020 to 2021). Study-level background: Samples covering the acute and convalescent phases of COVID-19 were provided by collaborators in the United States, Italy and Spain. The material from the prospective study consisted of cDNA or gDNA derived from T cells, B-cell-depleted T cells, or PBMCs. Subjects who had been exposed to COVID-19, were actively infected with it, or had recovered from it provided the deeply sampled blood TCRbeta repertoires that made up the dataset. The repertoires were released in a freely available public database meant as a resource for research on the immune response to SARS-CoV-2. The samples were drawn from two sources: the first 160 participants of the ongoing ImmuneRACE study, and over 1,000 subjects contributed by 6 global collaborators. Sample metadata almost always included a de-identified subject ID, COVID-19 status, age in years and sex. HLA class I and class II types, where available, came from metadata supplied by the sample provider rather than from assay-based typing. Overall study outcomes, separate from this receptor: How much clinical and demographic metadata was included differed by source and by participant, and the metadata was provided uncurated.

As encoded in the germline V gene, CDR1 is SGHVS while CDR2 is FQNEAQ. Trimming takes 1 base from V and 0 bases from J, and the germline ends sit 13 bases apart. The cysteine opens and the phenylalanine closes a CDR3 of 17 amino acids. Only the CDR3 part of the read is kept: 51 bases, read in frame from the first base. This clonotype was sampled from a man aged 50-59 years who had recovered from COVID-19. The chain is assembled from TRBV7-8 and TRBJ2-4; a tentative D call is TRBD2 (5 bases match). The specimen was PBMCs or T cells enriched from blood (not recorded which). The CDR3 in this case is CASSLVSGILAKNIQYF. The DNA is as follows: TGTGCCAGCAGCTTAGTTTCCGGGATACTAGCCAAAAACATTCAGTACTTC.